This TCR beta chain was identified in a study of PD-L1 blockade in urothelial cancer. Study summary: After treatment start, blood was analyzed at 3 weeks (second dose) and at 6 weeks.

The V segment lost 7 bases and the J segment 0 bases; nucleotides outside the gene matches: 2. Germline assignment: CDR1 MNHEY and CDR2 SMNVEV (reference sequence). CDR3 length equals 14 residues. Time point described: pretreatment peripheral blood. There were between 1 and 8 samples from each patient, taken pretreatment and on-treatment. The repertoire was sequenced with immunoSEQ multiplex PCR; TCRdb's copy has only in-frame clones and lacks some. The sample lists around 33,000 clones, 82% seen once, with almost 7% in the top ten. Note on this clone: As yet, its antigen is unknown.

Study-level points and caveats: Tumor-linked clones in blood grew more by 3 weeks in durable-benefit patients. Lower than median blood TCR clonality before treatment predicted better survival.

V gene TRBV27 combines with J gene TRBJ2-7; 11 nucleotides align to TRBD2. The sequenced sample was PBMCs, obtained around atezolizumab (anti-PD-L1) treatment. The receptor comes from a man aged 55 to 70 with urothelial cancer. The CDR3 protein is CASKLAGASYEQYF. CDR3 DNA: TGTGCCAGCAAACTAGCGGGGGCCTCCTACGAGCAGTACTTC.